This T cell receptor beta chain was profiled in a study of T cell repertoires in cytomegalovirus infection. In the study overall: Use of recently identified HLA-C-restricted and well-studied HLA-B-restricted CMV epitopes was part of the study. Through public TCR beta signatures, both CMV infection and matching HLA type were indicated.

This CDR3 is built from 11 residues. Germline V CDR1 and CDR2: MNHEY, SMNVEV (reference sequence). Deletions cut 8 bases from V and 2 bases from J, with 6 bases between. This clonotype was seen a few times. No antigen is known for it. TCRdb redid the calling of the reads with MiXCR, one entry per CDR3 protein. The table records some 920,000 distinct CDR3 sequences, roughly 31% of them present only once. The chain combines TRBV27 with TRBJ1-1; D unresolved. The specimen was cultured CD8+ T cells from PBMCs, collected from culture after CMV antigen stimulation. The sequence was obtained from a human donor in good health (CMV status not recorded). Some clones in this sample may be carry-over from other donors' samples. For the CDR3, the DNA is TGTGCCAGCCATCGAAACACTGAAGCTTTCTTT. Protein: CASHRNTEAFF.